The present T cell receptor (beta chain) was sequenced within a study of OX40 agonist ivuxolimab in advanced cancers. Study information: At just under 85% male, the cohort had a mean age of about 55 years, ranging from 23 to 79. A history of anti-PD-1, anti-PD-L1 or anti-CTLA-4 therapy was acceptable, and more than 30% had some.

General study results and limits: Some nonresponders additionally presented with little normalized T-cell clonal expansion.

This clone was picked up a small number of times. What it binds is not known. Sequencing was performed with immunoSEQ multiplex PCR; in TCRdb, only in-frame clones are kept and a portion is missing. The table shows around 77,000 clones, with about 85% occurring only once. Individuals having autoimmune disease history or systemic immunosuppression were not enrolled. The TCR comes from an adult with an advanced solid tumor such as melanoma, head and neck, liver or kidney cancer. The sequences come from CD4+ or CD8+ T cells sorted from blood, collected in a trial of the OX40 agonist ivuxolimab.

The CDR3, as DNA: TGTGCCAGCAGCTTCCAGGGGATAGACACCGGGGAGCTGTTTTTT. Amino acid sequence: CASSFQGIDTGELFF. This chain uses TRBV7-9 with TRBJ2-2; D might be TRBD1 (6 bases). Germline lookup yields CDR1 SEHNR and CDR2 FQNEAQ (reference sequence). V dropped 3 bases and J dropped 3 bases, with 11 bases sitting between them. The CDR3 is 15 residues long. Together with reference TRBV7-9 and TRBJ2-2, the CDR3 gives the full variable domain: DTGVSQNPRHKITKRGQNVTFRCDPISEHNRLYWYRQTLGQGPEFLTYFQNEAQLEKSRLLSDRFSAERPKGSFSTLEIQRTEQGDSAMYLCASSFQGIDTGELFFGEGSRLTVL.